This T cell receptor (beta chain) comes out of a study of blood T cells in healthy people across ages. CDR3 size: 15 residues. The V and J ends lost 3 bases and 4 bases respectively, with 18 bases between them. The V gene's germline CDR1 is DFQATT and CDR2 SNEGSKA (reference sequence). Then a second PCR, running roughly 7 to 11 cycles, was carried out with a sample-barcoded 5' primer and a J-beta primer mix. MiXCR, applied by TCRdb to the 5' RACE reads, yields one record per CDR3 protein. The repertoire holds 800,000 to 950,000 distinct CDR3 sequences, with almost 30% as singletons. Total RNA extracted from each sample amounted to at least 6 micrograms. These data were likewise used in another study, on T cells of mothers and their children. That source reports: Donation involved a few healthy Caucasian mothers and the six children that they had. Over 8 million TCR beta CDR3 reads were obtained from each mother, and around 2.8 million from each child. The data showed no persistent microchimeric T cell clones.

This clonotype was obtained from a woman between 40 and 55 years old in good health. The material sequenced was blood. This chain joins TRBV20-1 and TRBJ1-1, with D perhaps TRBD1 (6 bases). The CDR3 nucleotides are TGCAGTGCTAGCGGCGGGGGCGCAGGGATCACTGAAGCTTTCTTT. This codes for CSASGGGAGITEAFF.